The 5 T cell receptor beta chains given below trace back to one sample, sequenced in a study of T cell changes during pregnancy in multiple sclerosis. Repertoires were generated with immunoSEQ multiplex PCR, while TCRdb's copy carries only in-frame clones and drops some. In the table there are 90,000 to 150,000 clones, approximately 93% of which are singletons. The sequencing used peripheral blood, collected before pregnancy. Receptor source: a female donor with multiple sclerosis, enrolled in a pregnancy study.

The rearrangement joins TRBV6-4 to TRBJ2-1; 12 bases are shared with TRBD2. CDR1 and CDR2 (germline): MRHNA, SNTAGT. This CDR3 contains 17 residues. V shed 3 bases and J 2 bases; nucleotides not matched to a gene: 5. The CDR3 nucleotides read TGTGCCAGCAGTGATCCAGGACTAGCGGGAACCTACAATGAGCAGTTCTTC. Translated: CASSDPGLAGTYNEQFF.

The genes are TRBV28 and TRBJ2-5, with TRBD2 as a possible D gene (6 bases). Trimming removed 2 bases at V and 4 bases at J, with 14 bases between. Germline lookup yields CDR1 MDHEN and CDR2 SYDVKM. The CDR3 is 15 amino acids. The CDR3 is CASSLAGPKGETQYF. CDR3 in DNA: TGTGCCAGCAGTTTAGCGGGGCCGAAAGGAGAGACCCAGTACTTC.

The V and J genes are TRBV6-1 and TRBJ1-5; weak D call: TRBD1 (6 bases). Germline CDR1 reads MNHNS; CDR2 reads SASEGT. This CDR3 is built from 14 residues. Trimming shortened V by 10 bases and J by 0 bases, and 13 bases separated the two germline ends. The CDR3 reads CATTGQHSNQPQHF. The CDR3 nucleotides read TGTGCCACCACTGGACAGCATAGCAATCAGCCCCAGCATTTT.

The chain couples TRBV29-1 to TRBJ2-5; a possible D gene is TRBD2 (5 bases). Germline CDR1 and CDR2: SQVTM and ANQGSEA. The CDR3 covers 11 residues. V was cut by 5 bases and J by 2 bases, with 6 bases left in between. DNA of the CDR3: TGCAGCGTTAAGCGGCAAGAGACCCAGTACTTC. This sequence encodes CSVKRQETQYF. The full variable domain, in which reference TRBV29-1 and TRBJ2-5 provide the parts outside the CDR3, is SAVISQKPSRDICQRGTSLTIQCQVDSQVTMMFWYRQQPGQSLTLIATANQGSEATYESGFVIDKFPISRPNLTFSTLTVSNMSPEDSSIYLCSVKRQETQYFGPGTRLLVL.

V is TRBV15 and J is TRBJ1-4, with 8 bases aligning to TRBD1. Germline trimming cut 5 bases from V and 8 bases from J; bases unmatched to any gene: 10. Per germline, CDR1 LNHNV and CDR2 YYDKDF (reference sequence). The CDR3 is made up of 15 amino acids. DNA of the CDR3: TGTGCCACCAGCTTCCGACAGGGGTCACGGGAAAAACTGTTTTTT. Residues: CATSFRQGSREKLFF. The full variable domain, its missing parts supplied by reference TRBV15 and TRBJ1-4, is DAMVIQNPRYQVTQFGKPVTLSCSQTLNHNVMYWYQQKSSQAPKLLFHYYDKDFNNEADTPDNFQSRRPNTSFCFLDIRSPGLGDTAMYLCATSFRQGSREKLFFGSGTQLSVL.